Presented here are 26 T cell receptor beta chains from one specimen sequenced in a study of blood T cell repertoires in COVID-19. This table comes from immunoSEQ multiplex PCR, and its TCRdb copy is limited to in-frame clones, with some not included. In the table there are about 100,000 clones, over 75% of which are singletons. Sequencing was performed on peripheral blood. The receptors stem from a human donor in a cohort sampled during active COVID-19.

Written as DNA, the CDR3 is TGTGCCAGCAGCTTCCGGGACAGGGGGTGGGACTATGGCTACACCTTC. Residues: CASSFRDRGWDYGYTF. The chain couples TRBV7-2 to TRBJ1-2; 11 bases line up with TRBD1. The CDR3 is made up of 16 amino acids. The V gene end was trimmed by 3 bases and the J gene end by 3 bases; junction bases not matched to a gene: 6. Germline V CDR1 and CDR2: SGHTA, FQGNSA. The full variable domain, in which reference TRBV7-2 and TRBJ1-2 provide the parts outside the CDR3, is GAGVSQSPSNKVTEKGKDVELRCDPISGHTALYWYRQSLGQGLEFLIYFQGNSAPDKSGLPSDRFSAERTGGSVSTLTIQRTQQEDSAVYLCASSFRDRGWDYGYTFGSGTRLTVV.

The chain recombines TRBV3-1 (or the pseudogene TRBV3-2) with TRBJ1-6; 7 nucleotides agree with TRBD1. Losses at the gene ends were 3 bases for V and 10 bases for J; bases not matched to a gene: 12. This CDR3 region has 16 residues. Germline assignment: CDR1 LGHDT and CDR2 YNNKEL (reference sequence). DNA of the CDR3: TGTGCCAGCAGCCACCGAATGACAGGGCTAAAGTCACCCCTCCACTTT. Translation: CASSHRMTGLKSPLHF.

CDR3 residues: CASSPVSGGKSDTQYF. CDR3 DNA: TGTGCCAGCTCACCCGTCAGCGGGGGGAAATCAGATACGCAGTATTTT. The genes are TRBV18 and TRBJ2-3; 9 bases line up with TRBD2. This CDR3 has 16 residues. Germline-derived CDR1 and CDR2 are KGHSH and LQKENI. The V gene end was trimmed by 3 bases and the J gene end by 4 bases; junction bases not matched to a gene: 8.

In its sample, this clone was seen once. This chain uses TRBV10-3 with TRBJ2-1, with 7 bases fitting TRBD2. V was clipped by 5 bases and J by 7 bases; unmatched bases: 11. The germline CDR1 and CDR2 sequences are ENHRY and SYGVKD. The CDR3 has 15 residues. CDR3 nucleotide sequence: TGTGCCATCAGTCCCAGGCGGGAGTTATTAAATGAGCAGTTCTTC. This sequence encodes CAISPRRELLNEQFF.

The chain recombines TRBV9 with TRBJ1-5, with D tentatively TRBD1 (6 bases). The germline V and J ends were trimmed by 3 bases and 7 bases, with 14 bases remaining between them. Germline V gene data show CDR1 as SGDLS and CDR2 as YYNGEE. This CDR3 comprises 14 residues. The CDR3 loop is CASSGAGVGQPQHF. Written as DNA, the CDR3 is TGTGCCAGCAGCGGGGCAGGGGTGGGACAGCCCCAGCATTTT.

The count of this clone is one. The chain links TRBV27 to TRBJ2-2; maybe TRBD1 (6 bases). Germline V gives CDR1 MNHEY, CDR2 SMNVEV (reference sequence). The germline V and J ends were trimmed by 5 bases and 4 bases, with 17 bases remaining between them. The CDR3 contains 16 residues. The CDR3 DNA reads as TGTGCCAGCAGTCCGTACAGGGCTTCGGGCACCGGGGAGCTGTTTTTT. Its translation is CASSPYRASGTGELFF.

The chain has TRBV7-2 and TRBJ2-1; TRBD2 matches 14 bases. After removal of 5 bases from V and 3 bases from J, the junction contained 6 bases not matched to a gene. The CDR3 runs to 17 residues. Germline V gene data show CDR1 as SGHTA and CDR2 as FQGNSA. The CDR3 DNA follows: TGTGCCAGCAGCCGTTCGGGGACTAGCGGGAGCTACAATGAGCAGTTCTTC. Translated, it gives CASSRSGTSGSYNEQFF.

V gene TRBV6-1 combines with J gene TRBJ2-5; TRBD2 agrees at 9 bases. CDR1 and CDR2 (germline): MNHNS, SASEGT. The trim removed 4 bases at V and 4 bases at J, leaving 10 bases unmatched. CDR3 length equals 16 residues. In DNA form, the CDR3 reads TGTGCCAGCAGTGTCGTGGGAGCGGGGGGAGGAGAGACCCAGTACTTC. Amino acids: CASSVVGAGGGETQYF.

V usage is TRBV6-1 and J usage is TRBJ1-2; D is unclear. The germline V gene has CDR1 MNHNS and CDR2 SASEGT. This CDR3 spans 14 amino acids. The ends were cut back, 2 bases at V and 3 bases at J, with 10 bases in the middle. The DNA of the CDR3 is TGTGCCAGCAGTGAATTCCGGGGAGACTATGGCTACACCTTC. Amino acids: CASSEFRGDYGYTF.

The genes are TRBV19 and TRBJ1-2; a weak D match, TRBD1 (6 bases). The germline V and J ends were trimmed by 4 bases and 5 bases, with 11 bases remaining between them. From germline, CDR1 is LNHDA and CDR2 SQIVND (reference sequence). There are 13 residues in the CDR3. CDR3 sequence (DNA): TGTGCCAGTAGTACCGGACAGAGGTATGGCTACACCTTC. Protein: CASSTGQRYGYTF. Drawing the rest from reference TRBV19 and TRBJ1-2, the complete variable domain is DGGITQSPKYLFRKEGQNVTLSCEQNLNHDAMYWYRQDPGQGLRLIYYSQIVNDFQKGDIAEGYSVSREKKESFPLTVTSAQKNPTAFYLCASSTGQRYGYTFGSGTRLTVV.

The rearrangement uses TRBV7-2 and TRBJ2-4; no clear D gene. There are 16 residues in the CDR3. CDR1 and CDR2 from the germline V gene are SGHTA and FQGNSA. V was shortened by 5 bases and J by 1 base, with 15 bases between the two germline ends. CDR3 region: CASSPQAMVAKNIQYF. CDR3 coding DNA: TGTGCCAGCAGCCCCCAGGCGATGGTGGCCAAAAACATTCAGTACTTC.

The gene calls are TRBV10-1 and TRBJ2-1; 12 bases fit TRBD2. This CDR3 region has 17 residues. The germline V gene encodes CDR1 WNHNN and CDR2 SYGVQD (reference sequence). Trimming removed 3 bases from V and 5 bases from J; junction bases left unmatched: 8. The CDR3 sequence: CASSDPPGLAGHNEQFF. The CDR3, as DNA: TGCGCCAGCAGTGACCCTCCCGGACTAGCGGGGCACAATGAGCAGTTCTTC.

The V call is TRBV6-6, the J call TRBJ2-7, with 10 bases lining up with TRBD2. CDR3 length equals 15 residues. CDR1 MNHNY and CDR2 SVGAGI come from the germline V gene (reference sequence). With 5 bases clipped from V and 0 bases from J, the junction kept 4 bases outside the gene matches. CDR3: CASSRTSGDSYEQYF. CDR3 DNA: TGTGCCAGCAGTCGGACTAGCGGCGACTCCTACGAGCAGTACTTC.

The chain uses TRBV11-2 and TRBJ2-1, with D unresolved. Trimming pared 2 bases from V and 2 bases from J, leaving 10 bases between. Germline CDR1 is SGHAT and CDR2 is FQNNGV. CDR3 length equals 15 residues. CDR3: CASSLSPQAYNEQFF. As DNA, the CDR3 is TGTGCCAGCAGCTTATCTCCCCAGGCCTACAATGAGCAGTTCTTC.

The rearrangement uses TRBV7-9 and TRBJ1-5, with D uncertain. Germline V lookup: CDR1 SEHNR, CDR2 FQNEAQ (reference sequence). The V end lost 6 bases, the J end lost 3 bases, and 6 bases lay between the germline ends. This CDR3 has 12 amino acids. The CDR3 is CASRLDNQPQHF. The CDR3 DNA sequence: TGTGCCAGCAGACTCGACAATCAGCCCCAGCATTTT. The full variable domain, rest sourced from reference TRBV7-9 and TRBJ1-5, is DTGVSQNPRHKITKRGQNVTFRCDPISEHNRLYWYRQTLGQGPEFLTYFQNEAQLEKSRLLSDRFSAERPKGSFSTLEIQRTEQGDSAMYLCASRLDNQPQHFGDGTRLSIL.

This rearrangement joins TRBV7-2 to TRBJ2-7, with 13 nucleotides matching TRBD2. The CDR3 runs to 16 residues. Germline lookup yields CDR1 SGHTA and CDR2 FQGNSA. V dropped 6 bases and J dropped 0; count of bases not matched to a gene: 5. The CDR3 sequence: CASSRTSGSLSYEQYF. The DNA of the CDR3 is TGTGCCAGCAGTCGGACTAGCGGGAGTCTCTCCTACGAGCAGTACTTC.

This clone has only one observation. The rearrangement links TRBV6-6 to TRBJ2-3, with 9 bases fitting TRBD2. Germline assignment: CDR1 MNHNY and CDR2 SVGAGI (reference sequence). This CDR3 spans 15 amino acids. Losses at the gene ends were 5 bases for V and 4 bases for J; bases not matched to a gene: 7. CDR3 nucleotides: TGTGCCAGCAGTCGAACCGGGACTAGCTCAGATACGCAGTATTTT. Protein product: CASSRTGTSSDTQYF.

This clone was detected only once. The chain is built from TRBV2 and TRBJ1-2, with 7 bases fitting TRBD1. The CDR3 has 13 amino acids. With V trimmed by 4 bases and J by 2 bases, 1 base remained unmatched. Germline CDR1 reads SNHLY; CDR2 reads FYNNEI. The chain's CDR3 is CASSVGQNYGYTF. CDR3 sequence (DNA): TGTGCCAGCAGTGTGGGACAGAACTATGGCTACACCTTC. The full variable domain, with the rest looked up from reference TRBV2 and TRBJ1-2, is EPEVTQTPSHQVTQMGQEVILRCVPISNHLYFYWYRQILGQKVEFLVSFYNNEISEKSEIFDDQFSVERPDGSNFTLKIRSTKLEDSAMYFCASSVGQNYGYTFGSGTRLTVV.

For the CDR3, the DNA is TGTGCCATCAGTAGGGACAGGGTTGATCCTGAAGCTTTCTTT. Translated: CAISRDRVDPEAFF. V is TRBV10-3 and J is TRBJ1-1; 9 bases fit TRBD1. The CDR3 sequence is 14 residues long. With 5 bases clipped from V and 6 bases from J, the junction kept 7 bases outside the gene matches. In germline, CDR1 is ENHRY, CDR2 SYGVKD.

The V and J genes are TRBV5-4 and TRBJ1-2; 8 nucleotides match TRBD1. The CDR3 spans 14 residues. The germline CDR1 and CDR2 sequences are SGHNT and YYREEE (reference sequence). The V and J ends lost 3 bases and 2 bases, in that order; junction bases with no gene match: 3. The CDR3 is CASSWTGHNYGYTF. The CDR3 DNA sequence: TGTGCCAGCAGCTGGACAGGGCACAACTATGGCTACACCTTC.

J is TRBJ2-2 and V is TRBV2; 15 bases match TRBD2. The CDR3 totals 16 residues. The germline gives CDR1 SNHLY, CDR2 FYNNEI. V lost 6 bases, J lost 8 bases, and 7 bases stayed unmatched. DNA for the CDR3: TGTGCCAGCAGGGCAGGACTAGCGGGGGGGCAAGGGGAGCTGTTTTTT. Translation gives CASRAGLAGGQGELFF.

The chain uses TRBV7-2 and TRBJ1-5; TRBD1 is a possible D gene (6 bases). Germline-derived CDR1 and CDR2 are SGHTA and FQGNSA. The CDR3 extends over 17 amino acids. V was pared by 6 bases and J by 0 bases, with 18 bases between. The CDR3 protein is CASRSGERPYSNQPQHF. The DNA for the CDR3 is TGTGCCAGCAGATCAGGGGAACGGCCTTATAGCAATCAGCCCCAGCATTTT.

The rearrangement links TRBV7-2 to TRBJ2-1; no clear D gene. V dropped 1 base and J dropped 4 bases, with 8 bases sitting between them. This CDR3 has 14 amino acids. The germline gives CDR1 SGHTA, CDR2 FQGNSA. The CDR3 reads CASSLVIDYNEQFF. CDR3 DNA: TGTGCCAGCAGCTTAGTAATAGATTACAATGAGCAGTTCTTC.

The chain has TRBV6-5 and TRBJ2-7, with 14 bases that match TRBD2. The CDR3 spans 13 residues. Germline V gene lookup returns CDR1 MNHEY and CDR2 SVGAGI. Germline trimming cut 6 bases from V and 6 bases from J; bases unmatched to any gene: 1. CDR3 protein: CASRGLAGAEQYF. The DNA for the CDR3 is TGTGCCAGCAGGGGACTAGCGGGGGCCGAGCAGTACTTC.

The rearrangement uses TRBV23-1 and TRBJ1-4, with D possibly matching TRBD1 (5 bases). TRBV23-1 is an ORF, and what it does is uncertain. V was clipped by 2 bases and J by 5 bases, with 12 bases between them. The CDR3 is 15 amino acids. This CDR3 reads CASSQTRVGNEKLFF. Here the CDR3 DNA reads TGCGCCAGCAGTCAAACCAGGGTGGGAAATGAAAAACTGTTTTTT.

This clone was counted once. The CDR3 loop is CASSQDTGQESPQHF. The CDR3 DNA reads as TGCGCCAGCAGCCAAGATACAGGACAGGAGTCCCCACAGCATTTT. The rearrangement uses TRBV4-1 and TRBJ1-5; 7 nucleotides line up with TRBD1. V lost 0 bases to trimming and J lost 13 bases; unmatched junction nucleotides: 12. The CDR3 covers 15 residues. CDR1 is MGHRA and CDR2 is YSYEKL in the germline V gene.